The 22 T cell receptor beta chains reported below all come from one sample, sequenced in a study of blood T cell repertoires in COVID-19. Produced via immunoSEQ multiplex PCR; TCRdb's table is partial and in-frame only. The sample records about 180,000 clones, around 86% being singletons. What was sequenced was peripheral blood. Every receptor here comes from a woman in her 30s with active or convalescent COVID-19.

The V call is TRBV5-6, the J call TRBJ1-2, with 12 bases matching TRBD1. Unmatched junction bases numbered 3, after V lost 4 bases and J lost 2 bases. Per the germline V gene, CDR1 is SGHDT and CDR2 is YYEEEE. The CDR3 has 15 residues. The CDR3 DNA sequence: TGTGCCAGCAGCCCTGGGACAGGGGGCAACTATGGCTACACCTTC. Translating it yields CASSPGTGGNYGYTF.

This chain links TRBV11-3 with TRBJ2-7, with D possibly TRBD1 on 6 matching bases. V lost 5 bases and J lost 1, with 12 bases in between. The CDR3 runs 14 residues. Per the germline V gene, CDR1 is SGHNT and CDR2 is YENEEA. The CDR3 loop is CASSVTGVSYEQYF. CDR3 bases: TGTGCCAGCAGCGTGACAGGTGTTTCCTACGAGCAGTACTTC.

The count of this clone is one. J is TRBJ1-6 and V is TRBV5-1; D call uncertain. Trimming took 0 bases from V and 0 from J, leaving 4 bases between them. The germline V gene has CDR1 SGHRS and CDR2 YFSETQ. The length of the CDR3 is 15 residues. CDR3 nucleotide sequence: TGCGCCAGCAGCTTGGTTAGCTCCTATAATTCACCCCTCCACTTT. The encoded protein is CASSLVSSYNSPLHF.

The chain recombines TRBV27 with TRBJ1-5; D is unclear. The CDR3 runs to 14 residues. Germline V gene sequence: CDR1 MNHEY, CDR2 SMNVEV (reference sequence). Between the trimmed V and J ends, which lost 5 bases and 7 bases, there was a span of 15 bases. CDR3 coding DNA: TGTGCCAGCAGTCTAGACCCCCGTTGGCAGCCCCAGCATTTT. Protein: CASSLDPRWQPQHF.

This chain connects TRBV13 to TRBJ1-3; 9 bases fit TRBD1. In germline, CDR1 is PRHDT, CDR2 FYEKMQ (reference sequence). Trimming at V came to 5 bases and at J to 2 bases, leaving 13 bases not matched to a gene. CDR3 size: 18 residues. CDR3 sequence reads: CASSRTTKDRGAGNTIYF. CDR3 DNA sequence: TGTGCCAGCAGCCGGACGACAAAGGACAGGGGTGCTGGAAACACCATATATTTT.

The chain carries TRBV28 and TRBJ2-3; the match to TRBD1 covers 11 bases. Per germline, CDR1 MDHEN and CDR2 SYDVKM. The CDR3 length is 17 residues. V gave up 6 bases and J gave up 1 base; unmatched junction bases: 9. Here the CDR3 DNA reads TGTGCCAGCAGGGGGGACAGGGGGAAAAGAGGCACAGATACGCAGTATTTT. Translated, it gives CASRGDRGKRGTDTQYF. The complete variable domain, with remaining parts taken from reference TRBV28 and TRBJ2-3, reads DVKVTQSSRYLVKRTGEKVFLECVQDMDHENMFWYRQDPGLGLRLIYFSYDVKMKEKGDIPEGYSVSREKKERFSLILESASTNQTSMYLCASRGDRGKRGTDTQYFGPGTRLTVL.

The V call is TRBV4-1, the J call TRBJ1-5, with D maybe TRBD1 (6 bases). This CDR3 region has 16 residues. V lost 4 bases and J lost 1, with 14 bases in between. Per the germline V gene, CDR1 is MGHRA and CDR2 is YSYEKL. CDR3 DNA sequence: TGCGCCAGCAGCCTTCGACAGGTAGAAAGCAATCAGCCCCAGCATTTT. The encoded protein is CASSLRQVESNQPQHF.

V gene TRBV24-1 combines with J gene TRBJ2-5; TRBD2 might be the D (6 bases). The CDR3 sequence is 14 residues long. Deletions cut 4 bases from V and 5 bases from J, with 13 bases between. Germline-derived CDR1 and CDR2 are KGHDR and SFDVKD. The CDR3 coding sequence is TGTGCCACCAGTGAGCGGGGAAGCTGGGAGACCCAGTACTTC. Encoded protein: CATSERGSWETQYF.

The J gene is TRBJ2-7, the V gene TRBV4-1; 9 bases align to TRBD1. CDR1 is MGHRA and CDR2 is YSYEKL in the germline V gene. The CDR3 runs 16 residues. V shed 1 base and J 1 base; nucleotides not matched to a gene: 5. The CDR3 DNA is TGCGCCAGCAGCCAAGCCGGGACAGGGATATCCTACGAGCAGTACTTC. It encodes CASSQAGTGISYEQYF.

J is TRBJ2-6 and V is TRBV25-1, with a tentative D call TRBD2 (6 bases). The CDR3 is 17 amino acids. In germline, CDR1 is MGHDK, CDR2 SYGVNS. With 8 bases removed from V and 1 base from J, the gap between germline ends came to 18 bases. The CDR3 nucleotides are TGTGCCAGCTCCCCTCCGGGAGTAAGTTCTGGGGCCAACGTCCTGACTTTC. Protein sequence: CASSPPGVSSGANVLTF.

The chain is built from TRBV3-1 (or the pseudogene TRBV3-2) and TRBJ2-7; 13 bases are a match to TRBD2. Losses at the gene ends were 0 bases for V and 1 base for J; bases not matched to a gene: 6. The CDR3 is made up of 18 amino acids. CDR1 and CDR2 from the germline V gene are LGHDT and YNNKEL (reference sequence). The CDR3 here is CASSQEGLAGKSSYEQYF. The CDR3 DNA reads as TGTGCCAGCAGCCAAGAGGGACTAGCGGGAAAAAGTTCCTACGAGCAGTACTTC.

The chain employs TRBV7-6 and TRBJ2-3; D remains unclear. This CDR3 is built from 15 residues. The germline V gene encodes CDR1 SGHVS and CDR2 FNYEAQ. The ends were cut back, 3 bases at V and 3 bases at J, with 13 bases in the middle. This CDR3 reads CASSFQWSGTDTQYF. The CDR3 DNA reads as TGTGCCAGCAGCTTTCAGTGGAGTGGAACAGATACGCAGTATTTT.

The rearrangement joins TRBV23-1 to TRBJ2-5; no clear D gene. TRBV23-1 qualifies as an ORF whose function is uncertain. The CDR3 sequence is 13 residues long. V was clipped by 2 bases and J by 2 bases, with 6 bases between them. CDR3 sequence: CASSQAVQETQYF. DNA for the CDR3: TGCGCCAGCAGTCAAGCAGTACAAGAGACCCAGTACTTC.

The chain is built from TRBV25-1 and TRBJ2-7; no definite D call. In germline, CDR1 is MGHDK, CDR2 SYGVNS. CDR3 length: 14 residues. V lost 1 base, J lost 2 bases, and 9 bases lay in between. CDR3 DNA sequence: TGTGCCAGCAGTGAATCCCCGGGTACCTACGAGCAGTACTTC. Translated: CASSESPGTYEQYF.

The chain couples TRBV11-2 to TRBJ1-3; 8 positions match TRBD1. Germline trimming cut 3 bases from V and 3 bases from J; bases unmatched to any gene: 7. Germline V gene lookup returns CDR1 SGHAT and CDR2 FQNNGV. The CDR3 runs to 16 residues. The chain's CDR3 is CASSLAGGANGNTIYF. CDR3 coding DNA: TGTGCCAGCAGCTTGGCAGGGGGCGCGAATGGAAACACCATATATTTT. The entire variable domain, with the rest obtained from reference TRBV11-2 and TRBJ1-3, is as follows: EAGVAQSPRYKIIEKRQSVAFWCNPISGHATLYWYQQILGQGPKLLIQFQNNGVVDDSQLPKDRFSAERLKGVDSTLKIQPAKLEDSAVYLCASSLAGGANGNTIYFGEGSWLTVV.

This clone came up a few times. The genes are TRBV11-2 and TRBJ2-1; 7 bases match TRBD2. The V segment lost 1 base and the J segment 7 bases; nucleotides outside the gene matches: 7. The CDR3 runs 15 residues. Germline V gene sequence: CDR1 SGHAT, CDR2 FQNNGV. This CDR3 reads CASSLVGGGINEQFF. DNA for the CDR3: TGTGCCAGCAGCTTAGTAGGCGGGGGAATAAATGAGCAGTTCTTC.

The chain is built from TRBV2 and TRBJ1-5; D perhaps matches TRBD1 (5 bases). The ends were cut back, 4 bases at V and 7 bases at J, with 20 bases in the middle. This CDR3 contains 16 residues. Germline CDR1 and CDR2: SNHLY and FYNNEI. Written as DNA, the CDR3 is TGTGCCAGCAGTGTCCACCCGGCTCAGGGAGGACAGCCCCAGCATTTT. This translates into CASSVHPAQGGQPQHF.

The CDR3, as DNA: TGTGCCAGCAGCCCGACTAGCGGATACAATGAGCAGTTCTTC. Translating gives CASSPTSGYNEQFF. This rearrangement joins TRBV28 to TRBJ2-1, with 9 bases lining up with TRBD2. This CDR3 is 14 amino acids long. The germline gives CDR1 MDHEN, CDR2 SYDVKM. The V gene end was trimmed by 6 bases and the J gene end by 4 bases; junction bases not matched to a gene: 4.

J is TRBJ1-6 and V is TRBV19, with D perhaps matching TRBD1 (5 bases). Germline values: CDR1 LNHDA, CDR2 SQIVND (reference sequence). Trimming stripped 8 bases from V and 7 bases from J, with 12 bases between. The CDR3 loop spans 13 amino acids. CDR3 nucleotide sequence: TGTGCCAGTCTTGGGGAGGGGAATTCACCCCTCCACTTT. Its protein product is CASLGEGNSPLHF.

This chain connects TRBV29-1 to TRBJ2-5; TRBD2 matches at 8 bases. J lost 4 bases, V lost 0 bases, and 19 bases had no gene match. This CDR3 contains 19 residues. In germline, CDR1 is SQVTM, CDR2 ANQGSEA. CDR3 in DNA: TGCAGCGTTGAAGATCCTCCGGGACTAGGGATCCTGAGGACAGAGACCCAGTACTTC. It is translated as CSVEDPPGLGILRTETQYF.

As DNA, the CDR3 is TGCGCCAGCAGCTTGGCCGGGACAGTCGTAGGTGAGCAGTTCTTC. It is translated as CASSLAGTVVGEQFF. The chain joins TRBV5-1 to TRBJ2-1, with 7 bases identical to TRBD1. The CDR3 is 15 residues long. Germline V gene data show CDR1 as SGHRS and CDR2 as YFSETQ. V trimming: 0 bases; J trimming: 9 bases; junction bases outside the gene matches: 9. Variable domain in full (rest from reference TRBV5-1 and TRBJ2-1): KAGVTQTPRYLIKTRGQQVTLSCSPISGHRSVSWYQQTPGQGLQFLFEYFSETQRNKGNFPGRFSGRQFSNSRSEMNVSTLELGDSALYLCASSLAGTVVGEQFFGPGTRLTVL.

The chain joins TRBV6-2 or TRBV6-3 to TRBJ2-1, with 9 bases fitting TRBD1. Germline-derived CDR1 and CDR2 are MNHEY and SVGEGT. The CDR3 loop spans 16 amino acids. J was trimmed by 6 bases and V by 2 bases; bases with no gene match: 8. In DNA form, the CDR3 reads TGTGCCAGCAGTTACGGGACAGGGTGGTCCAGCAATGAGCAGTTCTTC. Encoded protein: CASSYGTGWSSNEQFF.